These 13 T cell receptor beta chains originate from one sample sequenced in a study of neurological immune-mediated disorders. MiXCR was run by TCRdb on the 5' RACE reads, yielding one entry per CDR3 protein. Altogether roughly 31,000 distinct CDR3 sequences are present, roughly 23% being singletons, with the ten largest covering roughly 29%. Specimen: CD4+ T cells from blood. These receptors originate from a man aged 50 or older with HTLV-1-associated myelopathy (HAM/TSP).

This clonotype was counted at least ten times. This chain uses TRBV20-1 with TRBJ2-2, with D perhaps TRBD2 (6 bases). The germline V and J ends were trimmed by 5 bases and 5 bases, with 15 bases remaining between them. Germline CDR1 reads DFQATT; CDR2 reads SNEGSKA (reference sequence). This CDR3 is built from 14 residues. The CDR3 DNA sequence: TGCAGTGCTCTGGGGGGTGGGTCGACCGGGGAGCTGTTTTTT. It translates to CSALGGGSTGELFF.

This clonotype was detected ten times or more. The chain uses TRBV5-1 and TRBJ2-1, with 7 bases aligning to TRBD2. The germline V gene has CDR1 SGHRS and CDR2 YFSETQ. This CDR3 contains 16 residues. Unmatched junction bases numbered 7, after V lost 4 bases and J lost 0 bases. The CDR3, as DNA: TGCGCCAGCAGCCCAGAACTAGCGAGCTCCTACAATGAGCAGTTCTTC. Protein: CASSPELASSYNEQFF.

This clonotype was detected only once. The chain has TRBV10-2 and TRBJ2-3, with 9 bases fitting TRBD1. With 11 bases clipped from V and 5 bases from J, the junction kept 8 bases outside the gene matches. Germline loops: CDR1 WSHSY, CDR2 SAAADI. CDR3 length equals 13 residues. CDR3 sequence: CAAGTGPRDTQYF. The DNA of the CDR3 is TGCGCCGCCGGGACAGGGCCCAGAGATACGCAGTATTTT.

This clonotype showed up many times. The gene calls are TRBV7-2 and TRBJ1-1; 8 bases align to TRBD1. Losses at the gene ends were 1 base for V and 11 bases for J; bases not matched to a gene: 9. The CDR3 totals 14 residues. Germline V CDR1 and CDR2: SGHTA, FQGNSA. The CDR3: CASSLGVDRVEAFF. CDR3 nucleotide sequence: TGTGCCAGCAGCTTAGGGGTGGACAGGGTGGAGGCTTTCTTT. Combining the CDR3 with reference TRBV7-2 and TRBJ1-1 gives the whole variable domain GAGVSQSPSNKVTEKGKDVELRCDPISGHTALYWYRQSLGQGLEFLIYFQGNSAPDKSGLPSDRFSAERTGGSVSTLTIQRTQQEDSAVYLCASSLGVDRVEAFFGQGTRLTVV.

This clonotype was seen more than once but under ten times. The rearrangement uses TRBV20-1 and TRBJ1-4; D is ambiguous. V lost 5 bases to trimming and J lost 2 bases, with 9 bases between them. This CDR3 has 13 amino acids. CDR1 is DFQATT and CDR2 is SNEGSKA in the germline V gene (reference sequence). CDR3 region: CSASKATNEKLFF. The CDR3 DNA is TGCAGTGCTTCCAAGGCTACTAATGAAAAACTGTTTTTT.

This clonotype appeared many times. This rearrangement joins TRBV27 to TRBJ1-1; tentatively, D is TRBD1 (5 bases). V was trimmed by 5 bases and J by 2 bases, leaving 15 bases between them. This CDR3 has 15 amino acids. The germline gives CDR1 MNHEY, CDR2 SMNVEV (reference sequence). The CDR3 here is CASSPRRGFNTEAFF. CDR3 coding DNA: TGTGCCAGCAGTCCCAGGAGGGGCTTTAACACTGAAGCTTTCTTT.

This clonotype showed up many times. The V call is TRBV5-1, the J call TRBJ2-2, with 11 bases identical to TRBD2. Per the germline V gene, CDR1 is SGHRS and CDR2 is YFSETQ. The CDR3 totals 15 residues. The J segment lost 6 bases and the V segment lost 4 bases, leaving 5 bases of the junction unmatched. The DNA of the CDR3 is TGCGCCAGCAGCCAAATAGCGGGGGGGCCCGGGGAGCTGTTTTTT. It translates to CASSQIAGGPGELFF.

This clonotype was observed at least ten times. The chain is built from TRBV20-1 and TRBJ1-4; 10 positions match TRBD1. The CDR3 is 13 residues long. Germline CDR1 DFQATT, CDR2 SNEGSKA (reference sequence). V lost 6 bases and J lost 8; bases outside the gene matches: 6. The CDR3 DNA follows: TGCAGTGCCCGACAGGGGGCTGGAGAAAAACTGTTTTTT. Residues: CSARQGAGEKLFF.

This clonotype occurred many times. The chain couples TRBV14 to TRBJ2-1; TRBD2 matches at 13 bases. The CDR3 spans 15 residues. In germline, CDR1 is SGHDN, CDR2 FVKESK. The trim removed 1 base at V and 8 bases at J, leaving 2 bases unmatched. The CDR3 is CASSQGTSGRDEQFF. The CDR3 nucleotides read TGTGCCAGCAGCCAAGGGACTAGCGGGAGAGATGAGCAGTTCTTC.

At least ten counts were recorded for this clonotype. The chain combines TRBV20-1 with TRBJ2-7; D might be TRBD1 (6 bases). V shed 3 bases and J shed 6 bases, with 18 bases lying between them. The CDR3 is 14 amino acids. In germline, CDR1 is DFQATT, CDR2 SNEGSKA (reference sequence). The CDR3 DNA reads TGCAGTGCTAGGAGCGCCCAGGGGTCGGTCGAGCAGTACTTC. It translates to CSARSAQGSVEQYF.

This clonotype showed up many times. This chain uses TRBV5-1 with TRBJ2-2; 11 bases are shared with TRBD2. Germline V CDR1 and CDR2: SGHRS, YFSETQ. Losses at the gene ends were 2 bases for V and 7 bases for J; bases not matched to a gene: 7. CDR3 size: 16 residues. The CDR3 nucleotides are TGCGCCAGCAGCTTTAGCGGGAGGGCCGCGGTCGGGGAGCTGTTTTTT. Translation: CASSFSGRAAVGELFF.

This chain uses TRBV6-5 with TRBJ1-2, with D tentatively TRBD1 (5 bases). The CDR3 runs to 15 residues. From germline, CDR1 is MNHEY and CDR2 SVGAGI. The V and J ends lost 3 bases and 2 bases respectively, with 13 bases between them. The CDR3 spells CASSYRRGGNYGYTF. CDR3 DNA: TGTGCCAGCAGTTATCGGAGGGGAGGGAACTATGGCTACACCTTC.

The table lists this clonotype with many counts. The rearrangement joins TRBV6-1 to TRBJ2-7; D unclear. CDR3 length equals 13 residues. Trimming left V 4 bases short and J 0 bases short, with 7 bases between. CDR1 and CDR2 from the germline V gene are MNHNS and SASEGT. CDR3 nucleotide sequence: TGTGCCAGCAGTGCAGAAAGCTCCTACGAGCAGTACTTC. This gives the protein CASSAESSYEQYF.